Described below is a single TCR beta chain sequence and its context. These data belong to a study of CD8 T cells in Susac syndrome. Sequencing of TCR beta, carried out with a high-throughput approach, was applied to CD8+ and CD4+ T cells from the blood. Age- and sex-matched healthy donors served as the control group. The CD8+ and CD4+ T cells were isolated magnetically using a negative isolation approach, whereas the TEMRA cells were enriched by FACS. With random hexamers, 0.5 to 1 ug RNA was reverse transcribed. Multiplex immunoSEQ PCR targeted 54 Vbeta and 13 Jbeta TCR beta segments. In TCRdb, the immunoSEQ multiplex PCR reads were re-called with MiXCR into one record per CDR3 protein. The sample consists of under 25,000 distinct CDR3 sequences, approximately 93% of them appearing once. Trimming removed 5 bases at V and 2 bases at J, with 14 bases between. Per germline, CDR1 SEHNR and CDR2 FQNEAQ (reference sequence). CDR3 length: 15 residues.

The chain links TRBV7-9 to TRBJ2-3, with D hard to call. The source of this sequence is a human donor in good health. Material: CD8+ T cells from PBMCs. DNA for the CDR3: TGTGCCAGCAGCCTTAGGACGGGTTCCACAGATACGCAGTATTTT. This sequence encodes CASSLRTGSTDTQYF.